The 13 T cell receptor beta chains below were found in one sample sequenced in a study of vaccination and CD4 T cells after COVID-19. The treatment is: approximately nine-day PBMC culture with coronavirus spike peptide pools or control peptides (ViraFEST assay). Which antigens these TCRs recognize remains unknown. The Oncomine TCR Beta short-read assay was applied to DNA of cultured CD4+ T cells. Using its own MiXCR run on the PCR reads, TCRdb lists one record per CDR3 protein. The sample records approximately 14,000 distinct CDR3 sequences, around a third being singletons. Input material: cultured CD4+ T cells from blood. All receptors derive from a human donor with COVID-19.

The J gene is TRBJ1-4, the V gene TRBV15; D is possibly TRBD1 (5 bases). The CDR3 is 18 amino acids. V was trimmed by 5 bases and J by 7 bases, leaving 26 bases between them. The germline CDR1 and CDR2 sequences are LNHNV and YYDKDF (reference sequence). CDR3 in DNA: TGTGCCACCAGCTATATCCCTCACCGAAGGGACTCTGGTGAAAAACTGTTTTTT. This encodes CATSYIPHRRDSGEKLFF.

This chain joins TRBV12-3 or TRBV12-4 and TRBJ2-3; no firm D call. The CDR3 runs 16 residues. Trimming cost V 2 bases and J 0 bases, with 12 bases left between them. CDR3 sequence: CASSLRGRPSTDTQYF. The CDR3 DNA reads TGTGCCAGCAGTTTACGTGGGCGCCCCAGCACAGATACGCAGTATTTT.

The chain recombines TRBV5-4 with TRBJ1-3; weak D call: TRBD1 (5 bases). The CDR3 extends over 15 amino acids. Germline V gene sequence: CDR1 SGHNT, CDR2 YYREEE (reference sequence). Between the trimmed V and J ends, which lost 4 bases and 0 bases, there was a span of 11 bases. CDR3 bases: TGTGCCAGCAGCCCGGGGGTAGTCTCTGGAAACACCATATATTTT. Residues: CASSPGVVSGNTIYF.

J is TRBJ2-2 and V is TRBV7-2; the D is unclear. This CDR3 has 12 amino acids. The germline V and J ends were trimmed by 3 bases and 5 bases, with 4 bases remaining between them. Germline CDR1 and CDR2: SGHTA and FQGNSA. CDR3 protein: CASSFKTGELFF. The CDR3 coding sequence is TGTGCCAGCAGCTTTAAGACCGGGGAGCTGTTTTTT.

This CDR3 reads CASSLGHLNEQFF. The CDR3 DNA sequence: TGTGCCAGCAGCTTAGGGCACCTCAATGAGCAGTTCTTC. V is TRBV7-6 and J is TRBJ2-1; D gene unclear. Germline CDR1 reads SGHVS; CDR2 reads FNYEAQ. V lost 1 base and J 6 bases, leaving 7 bases between the germline ends. The CDR3 is 13 amino acids.

This sequence joins TRBV18 and TRBJ1-2; D gene uncertain. This CDR3 region has 15 residues. Germline V gene data show CDR1 as KGHSH and CDR2 as LQKENI. V lost 2 bases and J lost 3, with 13 bases in between. CDR3 in amino acids: CASSPIPSEYYGYTF. DNA for the CDR3: TGTGCCAGCTCACCAATTCCGTCAGAGTACTATGGCTACACCTTC.

The chain combines TRBV29-1 with TRBJ2-5, with D hard to call. The CDR3 is made up of 12 amino acids. Trimming pared 7 bases from V and 5 bases from J, leaving 14 bases between. Germline V gene lookup returns CDR1 SQVTM and CDR2 ANQGSEA. CDR3 amino acids: CSETTQGETQYF. Written as DNA, the CDR3 is TGCAGCGAGACAACTCAAGGGGAGACCCAGTACTTC.

The chain joins TRBV19 to TRBJ2-7; the match to TRBD1 covers 8 bases. The J segment lost 2 bases and the V segment lost 4 bases, leaving 7 bases of the junction unmatched. Germline V lookup: CDR1 LNHDA, CDR2 SQIVND (reference sequence). The CDR3 is 15 residues long. CDR3 nucleotide sequence: TGTGCCAGTAGTAGTAAACAGGGGGGAACCTACGAGCAGTACTTC. Its translation is CASSSKQGGTYEQYF.

The chain combines TRBV28 with TRBJ1-5; tentatively, D is TRBD1 (5 bases). With 8 bases removed from V and 4 bases from J, the gap between germline ends came to 18 bases. The CDR3 has 15 amino acids. Germline V gives CDR1 MDHEN, CDR2 SYDVKM. The CDR3 loop is CASSTFEGWNQPQHF. The CDR3 bases are TGTGCCAGCTCTACTTTCGAGGGGTGGAATCAGCCCCAGCATTTT.

The J gene is TRBJ1-6, the V gene TRBV2; TRBD1 matches at 9 bases. The CDR3 is made up of 14 amino acids. CDR1 and CDR2 from the germline V gene are SNHLY and FYNNEI. Trimming took 4 bases from V and 5 from J; bases not matched to a gene: 0. The CDR3 reads CASSGQGDNSPLHF. The CDR3 DNA is TGTGCCAGCAGTGGACAGGGGGATAATTCACCCCTCCACTTT.

This clonotype came up a few times. The V and J genes are TRBV28 and TRBJ1-1; D perhaps matches TRBD1 (5 bases). CDR1 and CDR2 from the germline V gene are MDHEN and SYDVKM. The CDR3 totals 13 residues. V lost 10 bases to trimming and J lost 4 bases, with 16 bases between them. CDR3 coding DNA: TGTGCCATTACCAGGGCGGGTGTCACTGAAGCTTTCTTT. Residues: CAITRAGVTEAFF.

The chain's CDR3 is CASMWPGQANTEAFF. For the CDR3, the DNA is TGTGCCAGTATGTGGCCGGGGCAGGCGAACACTGAAGCTTTCTTT. This chain joins TRBV19 and TRBJ1-1; tentative D call: TRBD1 (5 bases). Germline CDR1 and CDR2: LNHDA and SQIVND (reference sequence). This CDR3 region has 15 residues. Trimming cost V 7 bases and J 1 base, with 16 bases left between them.

This clonotype showed up just a few times. The chain couples TRBV20-1 to TRBJ1-1; possibly TRBD1 for D (5 bases). Trimming left V 1 base short and J 4 bases short, with 13 bases between. Germline lookup yields CDR1 DFQATT and CDR2 SNEGSKA (reference sequence). The CDR3 contains 14 residues. DNA for the CDR3: TGCAGTGCTAGAGGGAGAACAGGAGCCACTGAAGCTTTCTTT. The encoded protein is CSARGRTGATEAFF.